Reported below is one T cell receptor beta chain. The antigen is not known. One junction end disagrees with the germline gene, perhaps due to a read error. Unique molecular identifiers tagged the TCR beta cDNA libraries. Researchers reported some 500,000 cDNA molecules coming from approximately 1 to 10 million T cells. A single record per CDR3 protein comes from TCRdb applying MiXCR to the PCR reads. This table holds about 680,000 distinct CDR3 sequences, roughly three fifths found once. The sample is drawn from a study of post-analysis software for immune sequencing data. Across the study: As for disease course, relapsing-remitting, secondary progressive and progressive-relapsing multiple sclerosis were all included. Overall study results and limits: About five TRBV segments were more frequent in patients than controls; TRBV5-6, TRBV5-1 and TRBV20-1 belonged to this group. Multiple sclerosis patients showed significantly lower normalized Chao1 diversity than controls did. The authors found that F measure strongly co-clustered same-batch samples.

CDR1 is SGHKS and CDR2 is YYEKEE in the germline V gene (reference sequence). The CDR3 consists of 16 residues. The chain uses TRBV5-5 and TRBJ1-2, with TRBD1 as a possible D gene (6 bases). Sequencing used blood. This TCR was recovered from a girl aged 2 to 10 with multiple sclerosis. The CDR3 sequence is CANSLVTGGSVYGYTF. The DNA for the CDR3 is TGTGCCAACAGCTTGGTGACAGGAGGGAGTGTCTATGGCTACACCTTC.